These 8 T cell receptor beta chains were all obtained from the same sample, sequenced in a study of siplizumab effects on memory and regulatory T cells. Sequencing was performed with immunoSEQ multiplex PCR; in TCRdb, only in-frame clones are kept and a portion is missing. The sample has roughly 97,000 clones; approximately 93% are singletons. The sample taken for sequencing was Tregs sorted from blood. These TCRs come from a human donor in good health.

The rearrangement joins TRBV14 to TRBJ1-4, with a weak D call TRBD1 (6 bases). This CDR3 is built from 15 residues. Germline CDR1 is SGHDN and CDR2 is FVKESK. Trimming shortened V by 1 base and J by 4 bases, and 10 bases separated the two germline ends. The CDR3 sequence: CASSQGQAINEKLFF. The DNA of the CDR3 is TGTGCCAGCAGCCAAGGACAGGCTATTAATGAAAAACTGTTTTTT.

The chain couples TRBV6-1 to TRBJ2-7; the D is unclear. V lost 7 bases to trimming and J lost 4 bases, with 17 bases between them. Germline loops: CDR1 MNHNS, CDR2 SASEGT. The CDR3 runs 14 residues. In DNA, the CDR3 is TGTGCCAGCACCCCCACTTACAGCGAATACGAGCAGTACTTC. Amino acid sequence: CASTPTYSEYEQYF.

The CDR3 sequence is CASRELGGAAFF. CDR3 DNA sequence: TGCGCCAGCAGAGAACTCGGGGGGGCGGCTTTCTTT. The rearrangement joins TRBV5-1 to TRBJ1-1; D possibly corresponds to TRBD1 (6 bases). V gave up 5 bases and J gave up 11 bases, with 16 bases separating them. Per germline, CDR1 SGHRS and CDR2 YFSETQ. The CDR3 runs 12 residues.

The table lists this clone with a count of one. In DNA, the CDR3 is TGCGCCAGCAGCTTGGTGGGGGCGAAAAATGAAAAACTGTTTTTT. This sequence encodes CASSLVGAKNEKLFF. The rearrangement links TRBV5-1 to TRBJ1-4, with D perhaps matching TRBD1 (6 bases). This CDR3 contains 15 residues. Trimming removed 0 bases from V and 5 bases from J, with 11 bases in between. Germline V gene sequence: CDR1 SGHRS, CDR2 YFSETQ.

This chain uses TRBV29-1 with TRBJ1-1, with 7 bases that match TRBD1. Trimming took 5 bases from V and 5 from J; bases not matched to a gene: 8. This CDR3 is built from 13 residues. The germline gives CDR1 SQVTM, CDR2 ANQGSEA. The CDR3 DNA reads as TGCAGCGTTCGAGGGGGCACTACGACTGAAGCTTTCTTT. Residues: CSVRGGTTTEAFF.

The V gene is TRBV5-4, the J gene TRBJ2-5; D perhaps matches TRBD1 (6 bases). Trimming pared 4 bases from V and 5 bases from J, leaving 12 bases between. Germline V lookup: CDR1 SGHNT, CDR2 YYREEE (reference sequence). The CDR3 is 13 amino acids. CDR3 in DNA: TGTGCCAGCAGCAAGGACAGTTTGGAGACCCAGTACTTC. As protein: CASSKDSLETQYF.

This chain links TRBV6-1 with TRBJ2-6, with D hard to call. Germline V gene lookup returns CDR1 MNHNS and CDR2 SASEGT. Trimming took off 4 bases at V and 5 bases at J, with 6 bases between the two ends. The CDR3 length is 13 residues. As DNA, the CDR3 is TGTGCCAGCAGTGGGGCCTGGGCCAACGTCCTGACTTTC. Encoded protein: CASSGAWANVLTF.

The rearrangement joins TRBV6-1 to TRBJ2-5; D possibly corresponds to TRBD1 (6 bases). The length of the CDR3 is 13 residues. The germline V and J ends were trimmed by 7 bases and 0 bases, with 9 bases remaining between them. The germline CDR1 and CDR2 sequences are MNHNS and SASEGT. The CDR3 here is CASTWTDQETQYF. The CDR3 nucleotides are TGTGCCAGCACCTGGACAGACCAAGAGACCCAGTACTTC.